A selection of T cell receptor beta chains follows, all from one sample in a study of shared clonotypes between healthy human individuals. Some clones are missing from TCRdb's copy, which holds only in-frame ones; the method was immunoSEQ multiplex PCR. The repertoire holds about 520,000 clones, with 70% to 80% as singletons. Specimen: PBMCs. Every receptor here comes from a woman between 40 and 50 years old in good health. Some clones in this sample may be carry-over from other donors' samples. Both conserved end residues are trimmed from each CDR3.

v_gene: TRBV6-1
j_gene: TRBJ1-2
CDR3aa: ASSRWTGPYGYT

v_gene: TRBV28
j_gene: TRBJ1-5
CDR3aa: ASRDSGQPQH

v_gene: TRBV27
j_gene: TRBJ2-1
CDR3aa: ASSSLKTSGGYNEQF

v_gene: TRBV18
j_gene: TRBJ2-7
CDR3aa: ASSPRYRDYEQY

v_gene: TRBV5-6
j_gene: TRBJ2-2
CDR3aa: ASTMALAGFTGELF

v_gene: TRBV6-5
j_gene: TRBJ2-5
CDR3aa: ASSRTSEVGTQY

v_gene: TRBV4-1
j_gene: TRBJ2-7
CDR3aa: ASSQRLGLAGEVYEQY

v_gene: TRBV4-2
j_gene: TRBJ1-4
CDR3aa: ASSQRQPGREKLF

v_gene: TRBV28
j_gene: TRBJ2-7
CDR3aa: ASSYTGVPTYEQY

v_gene: TRBV6-1
j_gene: TRBJ1-1
CDR3aa: ASSTEIMNTEAF

v_gene: TRBV9
j_gene: TRBJ2-2
CDR3aa: ASSVGLFTNTGELF

v_gene: TRBV10-2
j_gene: TRBJ2-3
CDR3aa: ATLSGGADTQY

v_gene: TRBV27
j_gene: TRBJ2-7
CDR3aa: ASSASGTSYEQY

v_gene: TRBV10-1
j_gene: TRBJ2-2
CDR3aa: ASSESGAGELF

v_gene: TRBV29-1
j_gene: TRBJ1-2
CDR3aa: SVGERGADSLYGYT

v_gene: TRBV19
j_gene: TRBJ1-5
CDR3aa: ASSIERGFGGNQPQH

v_gene: TRBV28
j_gene: TRBJ1-2
CDR3aa: AAARPRLNFGYT

v_gene: TRBV7-9
j_gene: TRBJ2-3
CDR3aa: ASSSDRGLKSSTDTQY